This TCR beta chain was observed in a study of blood T cell repertoires in COVID-19. In the study overall: The study drew acute and convalescent COVID-19 samples from the United States, Italy and Spain. Sources were T cells, B-cell-depleted T cells, or PBMCs; the material itself was cDNA or gDNA.

Original analysis: Reference gene primer amplification gave estimated nucleated cell counts. TCRdb's table, derived via immunoSEQ multiplex PCR, lists solely in-frame clones and lacks some. From that table come the V and J calls and clone size; the DNA was used to work out D and trimming. The repertoire holds approximately 50,000 clones, around 85% seen once, with roughly 15% in the top ten. Germline V CDR1 and CDR2: SGHNT, YYREEE (reference sequence). V lost 1 base, J lost 2 bases, and 3 bases stayed unmatched. The CDR3 is made up of 15 amino acids. The receptor was derived from a man aged 65 to 85 with active COVID-19. Sequencing input: peripheral blood. The rearrangement joins TRBV5-4 to TRBJ2-7; 10 bases agree with TRBD2. The CDR3 loop reads CASSLPTSGPYEQYF. The CDR3 coding sequence is TGTGCCAGCAGCTTGCCGACTAGCGGGCCCTACGAGCAGTACTTC. Supplemented by reference TRBV5-4 and TRBJ2-7, the full variable domain reads ETGVTQSPTHLIKTRGQQVTLRCSSQSGHNTVSWYQQALGQGPQFIFQYYREEENGRGNFPPRFSGLQFPNYSSELNVNALELDDSALYLCASSLPTSGPYEQYFGPGTRLTVT.